The text below deals with one T cell receptor (beta chain). This clonotype was counted only a few times. Its antigen is unknown. The input lacks base qualities; no much larger clone sits a single base away. The donors were roughly 40 Caucasian individuals from Russia, aged 6 to 90 years, who were systemically healthy. Each donor gave roughly 9 milliliters of peripheral blood, drawn into EDTA-treated Vacutainer tubes. Ficoll-Paque density-gradient centrifugation was used to isolate PBMCs, with at least 6.5 million obtained per sample. Total RNA, at least 6 micrograms per sample, was extracted from PBMCs with Trizol reagent. Naive CD45RAhigh/CD27high T cell percentages were measured by flow cytometry on a PBMC aliquot from every donor. This entry belongs to a study of blood T cells in healthy people across ages (dated by TCRdb to 2013 to 2016). Some background on the complete study: In model experiments, roughly one uniquely barcoded TCR beta cDNA molecule per two T cells was captured by template switching. To avoid experimental bias, donors of different ages were distributed randomly across sequencing lanes. For two donors (one aged 18 to 29 and one aged 80 or older), the study analyzed two additional independent replicas of 1 million unique cDNA reads from the same blood draw. To track age-related changes in TCR beta repertoire diversity, the study relied on deep sequencing normalized with unique cDNA molecular identifiers. Donors were grouped into four age groups: young (average about 15 years), middle-aged (39), aged (62) and long-lived (over 80). What the research found in general, with its limitations: Total diversity estimates from one million sequenced T cells were considered lower bounds and underestimates. A strong correlation was found between observed TCR beta diversity and the percentage of naive T cells measured by flow cytometry. Because donor CMV infection status was unknown, age-related changes in expanded clonotypes were potentially confounded. Bulk unsorted PBMC profiling prevented conclusive comparison of naive and antigen-experienced compartments. Compared with the aged group, more naive CD4+ T cells, fewer expanded clones and increased TCR diversity were shown by the long-lived group, suggesting age selection. As age increased, observed TCR beta diversity per million T cells dropped in a roughly linear way, and a significant reduction was already evident by age around 41.

There are 15 amino acids in the CDR3, from cysteine to phenylalanine inclusive. The entry retains the CDR3 DNA only, 45 bases that are in frame from base 1. The germline V gene specifies LGHNA as CDR1 and YNFKEQ as CDR2. The V end gives up 3 bases and the J end 5 bases, leaving 6 bases in the junction not matched to a gene. Library construction relied on 5' RACE. TCRdb lists the instrument as Illumina HiSeq 2500. A second PCR of roughly 7 to 11 cycles was performed with a sample-barcoded 5' primer and a J-beta primer mix. A template-switch 5' adaptor carrying 12 random nucleotides introduced a unique molecular identifier onto each TCR beta cDNA molecule. Each sample yielded at least 3 million CDR3-containing paired-end reads. The Mint cDNA synthesis kit, primed by a TRBC-specific oligonucleotide, was used to synthesize first-strand cDNA from all RNA. After uracil-DNA glycosylase treatment, a first 18-cycle PCR used universal primers M1SS and BC2_uni_R on all cDNA. Concerning the study's data processing: For normalization, 1 million high-quality reads, each with a distinct molecular identifier, were randomly selected from each sample. Instead of being binned into consensus sequences, reads that shared molecular identifiers were thrown out. CDR3 identification, clonotype clustering and error correction used MiTCR with a Q25 quality threshold and the strictest error-elimination algorithm. A nonparametric unseen species model with Euler transformation was used to estimate lower-bound total TCR beta diversity. Through fastp at Q25 and MiXCR, TCRdb rebuilt clones from the public reads, retaining in-frame beta chains. Every CDR3 protein is listed once, alongside the most common genes and DNA of its rows. What appears here as the V and J calls and clone size reflects TCRdb's work, not the paper's. The sample profile shows 890,000 or so distinct CDR3 sequences; less than 80% of them were found once. Jointly, the top ten make up 25% to 35% of the sample.

Sequenced: blood. The sequence is built from TRBV4-2 and TRBJ2-1, with 8 central nucleotides matching TRBD2. This TCR was recovered from a man aged 30 to 39 in good health. The base sequence is TGTGCCAGCAGCCACCGCGGGGGGACTAACAATGAGCAGTTCTTC. This is translated as CASSHRGGTNNEQFF.